The clone carrying this T cell receptor beta chain was seen many times. The record originates from a study of neurological immune-mediated disorders. TCRdb analysed the 5' RACE reads with MiXCR anew, one entry per CDR3 protein. Of some 38,000 distinct CDR3 sequences listed, about 4.1% are singletons. The CDR3 sequence is 15 residues long. Sequenced input: PBMCs. The genes are TRBV21-1 and TRBJ2-7; the table's D call TRBD1 went unverified against the DNA. TRBV21-1 is recorded as a pseudogene. This clonotype was obtained from a man aged 30 to 45 with multiple sclerosis. DNA for the CDR3: TGTGCCAGCAGCAAAGGACAGGGGATTTGCTACGAGCAGTACTTC. Amino acids: CASSKGQGICYEQYF.